Listed here are 23 T cell receptor beta chains from one sample, sequenced in a study of immune characterization of retroperitoneal liposarcoma. One entry per CDR3 protein results from TCRdb running MiXCR on the PCR reads. The sample includes roughly 900 distinct CDR3 sequences, 32% of them seen just once. Sequencing was done on a sample of tumor tissue. The receptors derive from a male donor with retroperitoneal liposarcoma.

This chain joins TRBV6-1 and TRBJ2-2, with TRBD2 matching 12 bases. The CDR3 has 17 amino acids. Germline values: CDR1 MNHNS, CDR2 SASEGT. The junction had 15 bases not matched to a gene; V was cut back by 10 bases and J by 6 bases. CDR3 in DNA: TGTGCCACCTTATGGACTAGCGGGATTTTGGTGGCCGGGGAGCTGTTTTTT. As protein: CATLWTSGILVAGELFF.

Notes on this clonotype: A much bigger clone sits one base away, suggesting this may be a read error. This sequence joins TRBV7-2 and TRBJ2-1; tentatively, D is TRBD1 (6 bases). Looked up from germline, CDR1 is SGHTA and CDR2 is FQGNSA. The CDR3 consists of 15 residues. Trimming left V 3 bases short and J 10 bases short, with 19 bases between. The CDR3 here is CASSFFRTDSYEQFF. The CDR3, as DNA: TGTGCCAGCAGCTTCTTCCGGACAGACTCCTACGAGCAGTTCTTC.

In this sample, this clonotype is large. One end of the junction is discordant with germline, which a read error may explain. The chain employs TRBV6-6 and TRBJ2-1; 10 bases align to TRBD2. The CDR3 spans 16 residues. From germline, CDR1 is MNHNY and CDR2 SVGAGI (reference sequence). The DNA of the CDR3 is TGTGCCAGCAGTGACTCGAGCGGGGGGGCCTACAATGAGCAGTTCTTC. Protein sequence: CASSDSSGGAYNEQFF.

The chain is built from TRBV6-1 and TRBJ1-2, with D possibly being TRBD1 (6 bases). The CDR3 is made up of 18 amino acids. Germline CDR1 reads MNHNS; CDR2 reads SASEGT. The ends were cut back, 0 bases at V and 4 bases at J, with 21 bases in the middle. CDR3 coding DNA: TGTGCCAGCAGTGAAGCGCTTACCCCAGGGGTTTTACCCTATGGCTACACCTTC. Translation: CASSEALTPGVLPYGYTF.

The J gene is TRBJ2-1, the V gene TRBV7-2, with 9 nucleotides matching TRBD1. This CDR3 region has 16 residues. V trimming: 5 bases; J trimming: 10 bases; junction bases outside the gene matches: 15. In germline, CDR1 is SGHTA, CDR2 FQGNSA. In nucleotides, the CDR3 is TGTGCCAGCAGCGCCCTCCACAGGGGGCTTGACTACGAGCAGTTCTTC. Its translation is CASSALHRGLDYEQFF.

The V call is TRBV12-3 or TRBV12-4, the J call TRBJ2-3, with 8 positions matching TRBD1. V trimming: 0 bases; J trimming: 7 bases; junction bases outside the gene matches: 6. The CDR3 runs 15 residues. The CDR3 coding sequence is TGTGCCAGCAGTTTAGCGGACAGGGAATTTAATACGCAGTATTTT. Translation: CASSLADREFNTQYF.

The rearrangement links TRBV6-1 to TRBJ2-3; possible D gene TRBD1, 5 bases. The germline V gene encodes CDR1 MNHNS and CDR2 SASEGT. Deletions cut 6 bases from V and 11 bases from J, with 12 bases between. The CDR3 is 11 residues long. The CDR3 sequence: CASSTWGEQYF. Here the CDR3 DNA reads TGTGCCAGCAGCACATGGGGCGAGCAGTATTTT.

Judged by abundance, this clonotype is large (0.1 to 1%). The rearrangement uses TRBV6-1 and TRBJ2-7; the match to TRBD1 covers 7 bases. V dropped 8 bases and J dropped 0; count of bases not matched to a gene: 7. This CDR3 region has 14 residues. Germline CDR1 is MNHNS and CDR2 is SASEGT. The CDR3 nucleotides read TGTGCCAGCCGGGACAGCTATAGCTCCTACGAGCAGTACTTC. This gives the protein CASRDSYSSYEQYF.

The chain couples TRBV28 to TRBJ2-1; 11 bases match TRBD2. V lost 2 bases, J lost 9 bases, and 9 bases stayed unmatched. The CDR3 consists of 16 residues. Germline CDR1 reads MDHEN; CDR2 reads SYDVKM. Here the CDR3 DNA reads TGTGCCAGCAGTTTACTTGGGACTAGCGGAGGGGGTGAGCAGTTCTTC. Protein: CASSLLGTSGGGEQFF.

This clonotype is labeled as large (0.1 to 1%). The chain has TRBV6-6 and TRBJ2-1, with D perhaps matching TRBD2 (6 bases). There are 19 residues in the CDR3. V was trimmed by 3 bases and J by 6 bases, leaving 27 bases between them. CDR1 and CDR2 (germline): MNHNY, SVGAGI (reference sequence). CDR3 region: CASSYSGFIVLAQSNEQFF. The CDR3 DNA reads as TGTGCCAGCAGTTATTCCGGTTTTATCGTCCTAGCGCAATCCAATGAGCAGTTCTTC.

This clonotype ranks as large. V and J are TRBV10-3 and TRBJ2-3; 9 bases are shared with TRBD2. The germline V gene encodes CDR1 ENHRY and CDR2 SYGVKD. J gave up 3 bases and V 10 bases, and 5 bases lay outside the gene matches. The CDR3 spans 13 residues. CDR3 loop: CATKGLATDTQYF. In DNA form, the CDR3 reads TGTGCCACCAAAGGACTAGCGACAGATACGCAGTATTTT.

This chain connects TRBV6-1 to TRBJ2-3; 8 bases are shared with TRBD2. V lost 7 bases, J lost 3 bases, and 9 bases stayed unmatched. Germline values: CDR1 MNHNS, CDR2 SASEGT. This CDR3 has 15 residues. The CDR3 nucleotides read TGTGCCAGCACCAAGACTAGCGCGATTACAGATACGCAGTATTTT. This sequence encodes CASTKTSAITDTQYF.

This clonotype is medium-sized in the sample. Here the CDR3 DNA reads TGTGCCAGCAGTCCCGGGGCGGGCCCCAGCTCCTACAATGAGCAGTTCTTC. Translated, it gives CASSPGAGPSSYNEQFF. The genes are TRBV27 and TRBJ2-1; D is possibly TRBD1 or TRBD2 (5 bases each). This CDR3 has 17 amino acids. The V gene's germline CDR1 is MNHEY and CDR2 SMNVEV (reference sequence). Trimming stripped 5 bases from V and 0 bases from J, with 17 bases between.

The chain couples TRBV9 to TRBJ2-7; D may be TRBD2 (7 bases). The V gene's germline CDR1 is SGDLS and CDR2 YYNGEE. This CDR3 contains 15 residues. V shed 0 bases and J shed 2 bases, with 12 bases lying between them. The CDR3 reads CASSVGGGHTYEQYF. In DNA form, the CDR3 reads TGTGCCAGCAGCGTAGGGGGGGGGCATACCTACGAGCAGTACTTC.

The chain is built from TRBV6-4 and TRBJ2-1, with 8 positions matching TRBD2. V gave up 3 bases and J gave up 4 bases; unmatched junction bases: 2. The germline gives CDR1 MRHNA, CDR2 SNTAGT. This CDR3 is built from 14 residues. CDR3 bases: TGTGCCAGCAGTGAGCGGGAGGAGTACAATGAGCAGTTCTTC. This translates into CASSEREEYNEQFF.

Sample share makes this clonotype large (0.1 to 1%). This rearrangement joins TRBV6-1 to TRBJ2-1; D not resolved. The J call may not be correct, given that the DNA end is closer to TRBJ2-5. The CDR3 runs to 12 residues. Germline V gene data show CDR1 as MNHNS and CDR2 as SASEGT. The CDR3 protein is CASSASAKTQYF. Here the CDR3 DNA reads TGTGCCAGCAGTGCCTCAGCCAAGACCCAGTACTTC.

In its sample, this clonotype is large. The V and J genes are TRBV10-2 and TRBJ2-1; 12 nucleotides align to TRBD2. The J segment lost 2 bases and the V segment lost 7 bases, leaving 3 bases of the junction unmatched. The germline V gene encodes CDR1 WSHSY and CDR2 SAAADI. The CDR3 covers 15 residues. The CDR3 reads CASIPSGRAYNEQFF. As DNA, the CDR3 is TGCGCCAGCATCCCTAGCGGGAGGGCCTACAATGAGCAGTTCTTC.

Sample share makes this clonotype medium-sized. The chain couples TRBV27 to TRBJ2-3; 11 positions agree with TRBD2. V was clipped by 8 bases and J by 4 bases; unmatched bases: 8. This CDR3 region has 15 residues. Germline CDR1 reads MNHEY; CDR2 reads SMNVEV (reference sequence). CDR3: CASHLLAGVPDTQYF. CDR3 bases: TGTGCCAGCCACCTACTAGCGGGAGTTCCAGATACGCAGTATTTT.

By proportion, this clonotype is large. V and J are TRBV12-3 or TRBV12-4 and TRBJ2-1; 8 bases are a match to TRBD1. Trimming cost V 4 bases and J 10 bases; bases outside gene matches: 9. The CDR3 extends over 14 amino acids. DNA of the CDR3: TGTGCCAGCAGTTCGCCGGGACAGGCGGACGAGCAGTTCTTC. Protein sequence: CASSSPGQADEQFF.

CDR3 nucleotide sequence: TGTGCCAGCAGTGGACTAGCGGACACCAAGAGGAATGAGCAGTTCTTC. Translated: CASSGLADTKRNEQFF. V usage is TRBV6-8 and J usage is TRBJ2-1, with TRBD2 identical over 10 bases. Germline assignment: CDR1 MNHGY and CDR2 SAAAGT. The CDR3 length is 16 residues. Unmatched junction bases numbered 11, after V lost 5 bases and J lost 7 bases.

V and J are TRBV6-1 and TRBJ2-3; 7 bases are a match to TRBD1. The CDR3 has 15 residues. The junction had 8 bases not matched to a gene; V was cut back by 8 bases and J by 0 bases. The germline CDR1 and CDR2 sequences are MNHNS and SASEGT. The CDR3 is CASQTGTASTDTQYF. The CDR3 nucleotides are TGTGCCAGCCAAACCGGGACAGCAAGCACAGATACGCAGTATTTT.

The gene calls are TRBV6-1 and TRBJ2-1; D unresolved. The J call may be wrong; the DNA end is better matched by TRBJ2-7. Germline V lookup: CDR1 MNHNS, CDR2 SASEGT. The CDR3 length is 13 residues. CDR3 loop: CASTDPRAYEQYF. The DNA for the CDR3 is TGTGCCAGCACGGACCCGCGTGCCTACGAGCAGTACTTC.

This clonotype was recorded once. A single base separates this from a much larger clone, so it may be a read error. The chain uses TRBV7-2 and TRBJ2-1, with D possibly being TRBD2 (6 bases). This CDR3 spans 12 amino acids. Germline values: CDR1 SGHTA, CDR2 FQGNSA. V was shortened by 3 bases and J by 13 bases, with 13 bases between the two germline ends. The CDR3 coding sequence is TGTGCCAGCAGCTTTCATAGGGAGGCCCAGTTCTTC. This sequence encodes CASSFHREAQFF.